Detailed here is one T cell receptor beta chain. The V end was cut by 6 bases, the J end by 0 bases, with 12 bases between. There are 15 residues in the CDR3. Germline CDR1 reads SNHLY; CDR2 reads FYNNEI. This record belongs to a study of blood T cell repertoires in COVID-19. Study background: The samples span acute and convalescent COVID-19 from the United States, Italy and Spain. PBMCs, B-cell-depleted T cells, or T cells provided the cDNA or gDNA that made up the material.

Here immunoSEQ multiplex PCR was the method, and the copy in TCRdb shows in-frame clones only, minus some. The sample yields tens of thousands of clones, around nine tenths seen once. The rearrangement links TRBV2 to TRBJ2-1; D is perhaps TRBD1 (6 bases). The receptor's source is a man between 50 and 59 years old with active COVID-19. Sequenced sample: peripheral blood. The CDR3 DNA reads as TGTGCCAGCAGCCCCGACAGGAGCTCCTACAATGAGCAGTTCTTC. Translating gives CASSPDRSSYNEQFF.